Sequencing of this TCR beta chain was carried out in a study of control samples from healthy donors and cancer patients. Sequencing used immunoSEQ multiplex PCR; TCRdb keeps in-frame clones, though not all of them. Of more than 95,000 clones in the sample, over 80% were seen once. The CDR3 runs 13 residues. V was clipped by 4 bases and J by 2 bases, with 8 bases between them. Per germline, CDR1 LGHDT and CDR2 YNNKEL (reference sequence). The chain links TRBV3-1 (or the pseudogene TRBV3-2) to TRBJ1-1; D remains ambiguous. The source is a man of 80 years or more with head and neck cancer. The source material was PBMCs. The CDR3 nucleotides read TGTGCCAGCAGCCCCGGGATTAACACTGAAGCTTTCTTT. Its protein product is CASSPGINTEAFF.